A single sample gave rise to the 4 T cell receptor beta chains below, sequenced in a study of cytomegalovirus exposure and HLA in healthy donors. PCR used 60 Vbeta primers and 13 Jbeta primers. Repertoires were generated with immunoSEQ multiplex PCR, while TCRdb's copy carries only in-frame clones and drops some. The data show 75,000 to 95,000 clones, around 80% seen once. The material sequenced was PBMCs. All receptors come from a male donor in good health and CMV-seropositive.

The chain is built from TRBV30 and TRBJ1-4; D might be TRBD1 (6 bases). The V gene lost 1 base and the J gene lost 8 bases, with 14 bases spanning the gap. In germline, CDR1 is GTSNPN, CDR2 SVGIG (reference sequence). The CDR3 has 14 amino acids. The CDR3 coding sequence is TGTGCCTGGAGTGGGGACATGGTCCAGGAAAAACTGTTTTTT. It yields the protein CAWSGDMVQEKLFF. Looking up the rest from reference TRBV30 and TRBJ1-4 gives the full variable domain: SQTIHQWPATLVQPVGSPLSLECTVEGTSNPNLYWYRQAAGRGLQLLFYSVGIGQISSEVPQNLSASRPQDRQFILSSKKLLLSDSGFYLCAWSGDMVQEKLFFGSGTQLSVL.

The chain has TRBV28 and TRBJ2-5, with 9 bases that match TRBD2. The CDR3 contains 14 residues. V lost 7 bases, J lost 5 bases, and 8 bases stayed unmatched. Germline CDR1 MDHEN, CDR2 SYDVKM. CDR3 region: CASIAGGPPETQYF. For the CDR3, the DNA is TGTGCCAGCATTGCGGGAGGGCCCCCTGAGACCCAGTACTTC.

This clone came up once. As DNA, the CDR3 is TGTGCCAGCAGTGTGGGACAGGGCCTCGGAAACACCATATATTTT. Protein sequence: CASSVGQGLGNTIYF. The chain couples TRBV2 to TRBJ1-3, with TRBD1 matching over 9 bases. CDR1 and CDR2 (germline): SNHLY, FYNNEI. J gave up 4 bases and V 4 bases, and 5 bases lay outside the gene matches. The CDR3 spans 15 residues.

This clone occurred once. V and J are TRBV5-8 and TRBJ2-1; D perhaps matches TRBD2 (5 bases). The CDR3 length is 19 residues. Trimming left V 4 bases short and J 4 bases short, with 27 bases between. Germline lookup yields CDR1 SGHTS and CDR2 YDEGEE. The DNA of the CDR3 is TGTGCCAGCAGCGATACGACTTTCCTGGACCGGACTCCTTACAATGAGCAGTTCTTC. Amino acid sequence: CASSDTTFLDRTPYNEQFF.